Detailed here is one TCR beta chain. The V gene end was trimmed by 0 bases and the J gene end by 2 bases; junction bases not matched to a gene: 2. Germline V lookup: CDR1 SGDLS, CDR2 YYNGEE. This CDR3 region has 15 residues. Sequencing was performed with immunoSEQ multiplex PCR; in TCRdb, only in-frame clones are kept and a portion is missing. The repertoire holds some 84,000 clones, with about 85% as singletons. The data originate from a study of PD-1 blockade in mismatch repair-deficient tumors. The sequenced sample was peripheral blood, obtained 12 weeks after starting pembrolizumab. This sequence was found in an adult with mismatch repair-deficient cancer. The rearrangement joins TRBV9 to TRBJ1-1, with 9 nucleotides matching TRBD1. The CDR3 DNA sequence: TGTGCCAGCAGCGTAGCGGGACAGGGTAACACTGAAGCTTTCTTT. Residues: CASSVAGQGNTEAFF.